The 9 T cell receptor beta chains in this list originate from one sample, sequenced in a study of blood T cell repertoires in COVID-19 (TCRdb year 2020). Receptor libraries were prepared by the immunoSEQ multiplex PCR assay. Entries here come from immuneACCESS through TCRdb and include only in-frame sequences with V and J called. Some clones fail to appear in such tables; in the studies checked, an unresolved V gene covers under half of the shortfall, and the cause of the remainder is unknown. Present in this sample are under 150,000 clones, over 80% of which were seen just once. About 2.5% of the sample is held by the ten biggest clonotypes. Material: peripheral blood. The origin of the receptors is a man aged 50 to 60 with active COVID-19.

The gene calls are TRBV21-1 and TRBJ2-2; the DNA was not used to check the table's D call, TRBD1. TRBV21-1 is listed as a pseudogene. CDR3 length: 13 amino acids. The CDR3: CARKTRDTGELFF. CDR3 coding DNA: TGTGCCAGGAAAACCAGGGACACCGGGGAGCTGTTTTTT.

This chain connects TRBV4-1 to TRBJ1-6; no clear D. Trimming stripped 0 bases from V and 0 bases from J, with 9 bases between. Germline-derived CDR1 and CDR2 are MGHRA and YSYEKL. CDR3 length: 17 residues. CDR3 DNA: TGCGCCAGCAGCCAAGAACCTTCCAGCTCCTATAATTCACCCCTCCACTTT. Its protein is CASSQEPSSSYNSPLHF.

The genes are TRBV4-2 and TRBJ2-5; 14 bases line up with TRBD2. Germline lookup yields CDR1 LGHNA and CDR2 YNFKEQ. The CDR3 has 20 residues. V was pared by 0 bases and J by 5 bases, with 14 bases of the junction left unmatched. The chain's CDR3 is CASSQDIGTSGGLTPETQYF. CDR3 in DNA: TGTGCCAGCAGCCAAGATATCGGGACTAGCGGGGGCCTGACCCCGGAGACCCAGTACTTC.

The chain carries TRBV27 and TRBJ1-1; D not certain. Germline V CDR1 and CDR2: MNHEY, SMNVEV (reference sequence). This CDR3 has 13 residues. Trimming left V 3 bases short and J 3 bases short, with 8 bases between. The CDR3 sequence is CASSLGSHTEAFF. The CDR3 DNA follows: TGTGCCAGCAGTTTGGGGAGCCACACTGAAGCTTTCTTT.

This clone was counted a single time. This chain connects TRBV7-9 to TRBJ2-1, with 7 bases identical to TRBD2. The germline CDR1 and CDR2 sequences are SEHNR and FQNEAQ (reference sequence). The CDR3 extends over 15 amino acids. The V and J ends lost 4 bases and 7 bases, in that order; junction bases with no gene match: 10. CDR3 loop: CASSSLPAGINEQFF. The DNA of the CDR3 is TGTGCCAGCAGCTCCCTTCCAGCGGGGATTAATGAGCAGTTCTTC.

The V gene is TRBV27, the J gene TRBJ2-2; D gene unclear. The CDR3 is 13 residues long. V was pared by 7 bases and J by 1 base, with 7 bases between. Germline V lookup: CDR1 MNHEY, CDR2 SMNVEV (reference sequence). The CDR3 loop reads CASKQRNTGELFF. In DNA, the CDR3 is TGTGCCAGCAAACAGAGGAACACCGGGGAGCTGTTTTTT.

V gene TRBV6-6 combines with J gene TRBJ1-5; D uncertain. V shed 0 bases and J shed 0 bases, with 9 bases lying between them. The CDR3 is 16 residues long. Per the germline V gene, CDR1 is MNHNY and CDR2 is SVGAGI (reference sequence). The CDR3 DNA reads TGTGCCAGCAGTTACTCTGGCGGAGATAGCAATCAGCCCCAGCATTTT. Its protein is CASSYSGGDSNQPQHF.

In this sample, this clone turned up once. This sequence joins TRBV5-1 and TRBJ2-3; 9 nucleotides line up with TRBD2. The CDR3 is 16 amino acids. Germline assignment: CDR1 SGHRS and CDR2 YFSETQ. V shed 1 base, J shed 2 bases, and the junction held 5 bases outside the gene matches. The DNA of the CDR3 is TGCGCCAGCAGCTTGAGGGCTAGCGGGAACACAGATACGCAGTATTTT. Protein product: CASSLRASGNTDTQYF.

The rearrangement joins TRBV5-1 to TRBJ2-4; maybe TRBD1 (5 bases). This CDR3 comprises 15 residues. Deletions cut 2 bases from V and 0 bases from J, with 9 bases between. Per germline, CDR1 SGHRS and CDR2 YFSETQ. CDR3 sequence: CASSLIGVAKNIQYF. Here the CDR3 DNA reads TGCGCCAGCAGCTTAATAGGGGTAGCCAAAAACATTCAGTACTTC.